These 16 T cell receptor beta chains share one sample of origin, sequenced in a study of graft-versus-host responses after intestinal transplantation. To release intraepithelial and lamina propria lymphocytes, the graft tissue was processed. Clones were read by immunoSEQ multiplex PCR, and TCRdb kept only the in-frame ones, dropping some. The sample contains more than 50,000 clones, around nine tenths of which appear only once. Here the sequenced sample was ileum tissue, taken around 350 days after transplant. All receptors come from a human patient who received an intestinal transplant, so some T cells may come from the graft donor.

CDR3 region: CASSIVLADVYGYTF. DNA of the CDR3: TGTGCCAGTAGTATAGTCTTGGCGGATGTCTATGGCTACACCTTC. The gene calls are TRBV19 and TRBJ1-2, with D unresolved. This CDR3 region has 15 residues. V lost 1 base to trimming and J lost 4 bases, with 13 bases between them. CDR1 and CDR2 (germline): LNHDA, SQIVND (reference sequence).

As DNA, the CDR3 is TGTGCCACCTTCACGGACTTCAATCAGCCCCAGCATTTT. It yields the protein CATFTDFNQPQHF. The V gene is TRBV28, the J gene TRBJ1-5, with D uncertain. The CDR3 length is 13 residues. Germline CDR1 is MDHEN and CDR2 is SYDVKM. Trimming stripped 10 bases from V and 3 bases from J, with 13 bases between. Filled out from reference TRBV28 and TRBJ1-5, the complete variable domain reads DVKVTQSSRYLVKRTGEKVFLECVQDMDHENMFWYRQDPGLGLRLIYFSYDVKMKEKGDIPEGYSVSREKKERFSLILESASTNQTSMYLCATFTDFNQPQHFGDGTRLSIL.

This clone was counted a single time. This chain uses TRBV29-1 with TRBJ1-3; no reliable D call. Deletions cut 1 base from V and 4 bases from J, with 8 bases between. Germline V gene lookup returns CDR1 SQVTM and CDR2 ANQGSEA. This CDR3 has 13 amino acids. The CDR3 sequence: CSVEGGEGNTIYF. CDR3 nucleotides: TGCAGCGTTGAAGGTGGAGAGGGAAACACCATATATTTT.

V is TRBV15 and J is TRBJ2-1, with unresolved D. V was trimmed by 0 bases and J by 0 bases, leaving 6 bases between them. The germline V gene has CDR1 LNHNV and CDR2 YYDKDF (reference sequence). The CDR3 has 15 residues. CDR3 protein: CATSRERSSYNEQFF. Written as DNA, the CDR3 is TGTGCCACCAGCAGAGAGAGGAGCTCCTACAATGAGCAGTTCTTC.

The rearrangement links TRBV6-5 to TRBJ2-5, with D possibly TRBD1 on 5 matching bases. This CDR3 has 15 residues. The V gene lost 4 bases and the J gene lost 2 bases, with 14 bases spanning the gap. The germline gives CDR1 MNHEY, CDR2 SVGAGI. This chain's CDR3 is CASSWGGAEQETQYF. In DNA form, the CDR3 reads TGTGCCAGCAGTTGGGGTGGGGCGGAACAAGAGACCCAGTACTTC.

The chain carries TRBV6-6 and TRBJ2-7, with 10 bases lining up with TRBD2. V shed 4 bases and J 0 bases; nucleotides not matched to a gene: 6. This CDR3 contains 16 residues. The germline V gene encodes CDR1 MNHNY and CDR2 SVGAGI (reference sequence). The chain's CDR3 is CASSSSSGGPSYEQYF. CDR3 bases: TGTGCCAGCAGTTCGTCTAGCGGGGGCCCCTCCTACGAGCAGTACTTC.

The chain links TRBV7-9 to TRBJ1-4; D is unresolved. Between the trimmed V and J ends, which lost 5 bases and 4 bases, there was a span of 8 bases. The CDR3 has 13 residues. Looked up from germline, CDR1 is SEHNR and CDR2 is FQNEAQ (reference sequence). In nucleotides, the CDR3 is TGTGCCAGCAGCCAGGTTGTTAATGAAAAACTGTTTTTT. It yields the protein CASSQVVNEKLFF.

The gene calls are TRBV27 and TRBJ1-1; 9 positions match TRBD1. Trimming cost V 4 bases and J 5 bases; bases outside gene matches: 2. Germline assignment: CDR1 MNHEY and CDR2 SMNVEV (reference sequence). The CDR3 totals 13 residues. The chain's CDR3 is CASSWDRVTEAFF. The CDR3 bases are TGTGCCAGCAGTTGGGACAGGGTTACTGAAGCTTTCTTT.

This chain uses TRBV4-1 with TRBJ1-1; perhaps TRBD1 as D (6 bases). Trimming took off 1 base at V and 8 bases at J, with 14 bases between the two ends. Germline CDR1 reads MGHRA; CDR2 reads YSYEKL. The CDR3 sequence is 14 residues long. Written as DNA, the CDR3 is TGCGCCAGCAGCCAAGTAGGGGGATGGGGCGAAGCTTTCTTT. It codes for CASSQVGGWGEAFF.

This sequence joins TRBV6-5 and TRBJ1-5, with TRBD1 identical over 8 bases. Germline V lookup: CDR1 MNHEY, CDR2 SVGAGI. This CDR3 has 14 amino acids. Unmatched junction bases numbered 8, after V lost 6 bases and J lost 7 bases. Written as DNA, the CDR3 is TGTGCCAGCAGCCTCTCCCAGGGGGCCCAGCCCCAGCATTTT. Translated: CASSLSQGAQPQHF.

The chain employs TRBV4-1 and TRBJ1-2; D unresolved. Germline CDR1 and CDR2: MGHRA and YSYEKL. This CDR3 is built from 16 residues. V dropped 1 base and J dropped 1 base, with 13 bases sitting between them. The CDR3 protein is CASSQALSLGNYGYTF. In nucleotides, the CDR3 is TGCGCCAGCAGCCAAGCTCTAAGCTTAGGTAACTATGGCTACACCTTC.

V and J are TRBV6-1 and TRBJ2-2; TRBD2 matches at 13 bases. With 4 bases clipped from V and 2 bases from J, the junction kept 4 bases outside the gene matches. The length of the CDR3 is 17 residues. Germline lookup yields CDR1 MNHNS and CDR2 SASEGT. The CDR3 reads CASSATSGGINTGELFF. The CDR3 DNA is TGTGCCAGCAGTGCGACTAGCGGGGGGATTAACACCGGGGAGCTGTTTTTT.

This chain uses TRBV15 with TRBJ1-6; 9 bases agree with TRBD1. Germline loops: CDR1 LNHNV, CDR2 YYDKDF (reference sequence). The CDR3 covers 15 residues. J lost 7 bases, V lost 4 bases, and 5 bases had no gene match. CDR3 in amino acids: CATSILGTGNSPLHF. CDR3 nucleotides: TGTGCCACCAGCATACTCGGGACAGGGAATTCACCCCTCCACTTT.

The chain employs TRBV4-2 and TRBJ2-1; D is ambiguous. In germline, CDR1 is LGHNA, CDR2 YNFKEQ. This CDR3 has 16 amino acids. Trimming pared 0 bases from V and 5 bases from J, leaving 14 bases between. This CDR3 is CASSQDPSIIDNEQFF. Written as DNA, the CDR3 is TGTGCCAGCAGCCAAGACCCCTCGATCATAGACAATGAGCAGTTCTTC.

CDR3 residues: CASSVGGAGGAGANVLTF. CDR3 bases: TGTGCCAGCAGCGTAGGAGGGGCTGGAGGTGCTGGGGCCAACGTCCTGACTTTC. The chain recombines TRBV9 with TRBJ2-6; D assignment may be TRBD1 or TRBD2 (5 bases each). This CDR3 has 18 residues. Trimming took off 0 bases at V and 2 bases at J, with 15 bases between the two ends. Germline lookup yields CDR1 SGDLS and CDR2 YYNGEE.

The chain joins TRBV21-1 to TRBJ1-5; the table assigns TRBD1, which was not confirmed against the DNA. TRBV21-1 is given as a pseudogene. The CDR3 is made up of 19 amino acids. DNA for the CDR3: TGTGCCAGCAGCACCGGGACAGCACCCGGCCTATATAGCAATCAGCCCCAGCATTTT. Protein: CASSTGTAPGLYSNQPQHF.